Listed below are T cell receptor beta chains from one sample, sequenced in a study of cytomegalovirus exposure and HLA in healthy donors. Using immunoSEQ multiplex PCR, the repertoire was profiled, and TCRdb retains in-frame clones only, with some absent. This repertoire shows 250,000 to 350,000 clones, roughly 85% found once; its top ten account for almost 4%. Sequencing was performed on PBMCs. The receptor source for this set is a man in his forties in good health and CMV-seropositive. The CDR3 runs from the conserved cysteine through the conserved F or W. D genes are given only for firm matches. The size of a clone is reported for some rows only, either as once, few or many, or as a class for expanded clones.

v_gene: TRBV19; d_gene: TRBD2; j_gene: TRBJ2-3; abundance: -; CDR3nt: TGTGCCAGTAGTATAGATCCCGCGGGAGGGAGGACAGATACGCAGTATTTT; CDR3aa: CASSIDPAGGRTDTQYF
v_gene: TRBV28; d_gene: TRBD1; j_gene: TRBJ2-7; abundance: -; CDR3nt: TGTGCCAGCGCCTACCAGGGACAGCGCTACGAGCAGTACTTC; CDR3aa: CASAYQGQRYEQYF
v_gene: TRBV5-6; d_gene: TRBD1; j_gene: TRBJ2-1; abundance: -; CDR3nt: TGTGCCAGCAGCTACCGGGACAGGGGCCGGAATGAGCAGTTCTTC; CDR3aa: CASSYRDRGRNEQFF
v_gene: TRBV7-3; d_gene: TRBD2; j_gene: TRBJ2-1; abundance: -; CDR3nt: TGTGCCAGCAGCCTAGGACTAGCGGGGGATGAGCAGTTCTTC; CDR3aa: CASSLGLAGDEQFF
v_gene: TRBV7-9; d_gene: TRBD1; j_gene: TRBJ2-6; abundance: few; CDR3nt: TGTGCCAGCAGCAAGCAGGGGGCTGGGGCCAACGTCCTGACTTTC; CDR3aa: CASSKQGAGANVLTF
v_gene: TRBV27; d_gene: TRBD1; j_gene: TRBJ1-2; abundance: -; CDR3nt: TGTGCCAGCGGAAACAGGGGAAACTATGGCTACACCTTC; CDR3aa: CASGNRGNYGYTF
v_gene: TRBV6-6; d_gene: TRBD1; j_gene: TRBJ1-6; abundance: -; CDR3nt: TGTGCCAGCAGCTTAAACAGGGGGGTGCCCTTCACACCCCTCCACTTT; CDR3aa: CASSLNRGVPFTPLHF
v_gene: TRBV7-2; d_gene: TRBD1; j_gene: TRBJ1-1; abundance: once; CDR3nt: TGTGCCAGCAGCTTAGTAGGGTCAGGGGGTGCCACTGAAGCTTTCTTT; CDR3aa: CASSLVGSGGATEAFF
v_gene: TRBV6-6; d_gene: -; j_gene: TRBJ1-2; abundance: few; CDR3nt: TGTGCCAGCAGGGCAGGGAATGCGGGCTACACCTTC; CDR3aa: CASRAGNAGYTF
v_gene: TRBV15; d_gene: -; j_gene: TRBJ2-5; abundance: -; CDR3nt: TGTGCCACCAGCAGAGGGTTCTCCAGACAAGAGACCCAGTACTTC; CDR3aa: CATSRGFSRQETQYF
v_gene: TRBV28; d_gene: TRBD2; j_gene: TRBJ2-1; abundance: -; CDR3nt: TGTGCCAGCAGGCCCACCCCTTGGGCGGGAGAGGGACCTTCCTACAATGAGCAGTTCTTC; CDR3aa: CASRPTPWAGEGPSYNEQFF
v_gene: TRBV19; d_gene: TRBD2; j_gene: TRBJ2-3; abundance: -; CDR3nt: TGTGCCAGTAGTATTGGAACTAGCGGATACACAGATACGCAGTATTTT; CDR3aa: CASSIGTSGYTDTQYF
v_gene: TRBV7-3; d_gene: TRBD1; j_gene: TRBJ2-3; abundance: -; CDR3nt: TGTGCCAGCAGCTTAAGTCAGGGGGCGGTAGATACGCAGTATTTT; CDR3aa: CASSLSQGAVDTQYF
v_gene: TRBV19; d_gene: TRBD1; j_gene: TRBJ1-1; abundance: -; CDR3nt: TGTGCCAGTATTGGGCCCGGGACAGGGTTGGCTGAAGCTTTCTTT; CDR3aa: CASIGPGTGLAEAFF
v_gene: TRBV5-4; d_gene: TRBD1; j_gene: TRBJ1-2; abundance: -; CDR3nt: TGTGCCAGCAGCTCCCGGGACAGGGGACCCAACTATGGCTACACCTTC; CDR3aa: CASSSRDRGPNYGYTF
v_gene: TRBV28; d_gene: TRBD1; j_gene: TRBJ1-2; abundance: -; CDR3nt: TGTGCCAGCAGCCACCGGGACAGGGTTTATGGCTACACCTTC; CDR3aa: CASSHRDRVYGYTF
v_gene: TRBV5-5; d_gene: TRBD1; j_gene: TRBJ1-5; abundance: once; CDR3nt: TGTGCCAGCAGCGGTGGGACAGATTATAGCAATCAGCCCCAGCATTTT; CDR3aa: CASSGGTDYSNQPQHF